This entry is about one T cell receptor (beta chain). Its matching antigen is unknown. These data are taken from a study of beta chain features in type 1 diabetes. General study points: Over-representation of high TCR-expressing cells was a possible consequence of cDNA sequencing.

Reverse transcription of all isolated RNA meant that expressed TCRB transcripts were sequenced. The protocol was immunoSEQ multiplex PCR, while the TCRdb copy is restricted to in-frame clones and leaves out a portion. The data show hundreds of thousands of clones, with roughly two thirds seen just once and around 0.05% held by the top ten. Germline V gene sequence: CDR1 MRHNA, CDR2 SNTAGT. The CDR3 length is 15 residues. Germline trimming cut 6 bases from V and 6 bases from J; bases unmatched to any gene: 11. The sequencing input was naive CD4+ T cells from blood. The chain is built from TRBV6-4 and TRBJ2-1; TRBD1 aligns across 7 bases. The sequence came from a young man in good health. The CDR3 reads CASSNHRGGFNEQFF. In nucleotides, the CDR3 is TGTGCCAGCAGCAACCACAGGGGCGGTTTCAATGAGCAGTTCTTC.